This entry concerns a single T cell receptor (beta chain). Its antigen is as yet unknown. This entry comes from a study of radiotherapy plus CTLA-4 blockade in lung cancer. Study in general: Of the patients, about 19% showed objective responses and about 30% attained disease control. Findings of the study overall: Radiotherapy with ipilimumab was followed by blood expansion of tumor-derived clones. Early blood T cell clone dynamics, with interferon-beta, were reported to best predict response.

In chemo-refractory metastatic non-small-cell lung cancer, patients got ipilimumab CTLA-4 blockade together with focal radiation. Assay used: immunoSEQ multiplex PCR; TCRdb lists only in-frame clones, some missing. The sample shows 86,000 or so clones, 78% of them seen only once. The sample here was peripheral blood, taken from a patient treated with radiotherapy plus ipilimumab. This TCR derives from a human donor with non-small cell lung cancer who had a partial response to radiotherapy plus ipilimumab. Some clones in this sample may be carry-over from other donors' samples.

The chain's CDR3 is CATSRDLGSTNYGYTF. The CDR3 nucleotides are TGTGCCACCAGCAGAGATCTGGGGAGTACTAACTATGGCTACACCTTC. The chain is built from TRBV15 and TRBJ1-2; no clear D gene. The V end lost 0 bases, the J end lost 0 bases, and 11 bases lay between the germline ends. Germline lookup yields CDR1 LNHNV and CDR2 YYDKDF (reference sequence). The CDR3 spans 16 residues.